This T cell receptor (beta chain) stems from a study of blood T cells in healthy people across ages. The authors ran a second PCR of about 6 to 11 cycles using a sample-barcoded 5' primer and a J-beta primer mix. TCRdb fed the 5' RACE reads into MiXCR, producing one record per CDR3 protein. Seen here are about 1,800,000 distinct CDR3 sequences, 28% observed once, and the top ten hold around 7.7%. The study, taken as a whole, reports: Donor CMV status was unknown, possibly confounding expanded clonotype changes. Significant beta diversity loss was already apparent by age roughly 43, declining roughly linearly.

Worth noting for this clonotype: Its target is not known.

J was trimmed by 4 bases and V by 6 bases; bases with no gene match: 8. The CDR3 has 14 residues. The germline V gene encodes CDR1 SGHKS and CDR2 YYEKEE (reference sequence). V gene TRBV5-5 combines with J gene TRBJ2-3; TRBD1 matches 7 bases. This receptor was taken from a woman under 40 in good health. The sample consisted of blood. In DNA form, the CDR3 reads TGTGCCAGCACGGAAGGGGGCTGGGCAGATACGCAGTATTTT. Translation: CASTEGGWADTQYF.